This T cell receptor beta chain emerged from a study of monozygotic twins with inflammatory bowel disease. The CDR3 has 15 amino acids. The germline CDR1 and CDR2 sequences are LGHDT and YNNKEL (reference sequence). TCRdb re-analyzed the 5' RACE reads; it lists each CDR3 protein once, without DNA. This sample's table has 400,000 or so distinct CDR3 sequences. The sequence came from a human donor with ulcerative colitis or Crohn's disease, or a healthy co-twin of an affected twin (not recorded which). Sequencing was done on a sample of blood. This rearrangement joins TRBV3-1 to TRBJ1-2. This chain's CDR3 is CASSHRDSAYWGYTF.